The clone carrying this T cell receptor beta chain was counted between two and nine times. Its antigen is unknown. This sample was taken from a study of cytomegalovirus exposure and HLA in healthy donors. Broader study findings: In vitro data verified a few CMV-associated chains as specific for CMV antigens.

Germline CDR1 is MNHEY and CDR2 is SVGAGI. The V gene end was trimmed by 0 bases and the J gene end by 9 bases; junction bases not matched to a gene: 6. The CDR3 length is 16 residues. Primers included in the PCR were 60 Vbeta and 13 Jbeta primers. The repertoire was sequenced with immunoSEQ multiplex PCR; TCRdb's copy has only in-frame clones and lacks some. The table includes roughly 150,000 clones, around 9.6% detected once. What was sequenced was PBMCs. The TCR originated in a male donor in good health and CMV-seronegative. J is TRBJ1-6 and V is TRBV6-5, with 9 bases aligning to TRBD1. CDR3 DNA sequence: TGTGCCAGCAGTTACTCGATGGGACAGGGCTTTTCACCCCTCCACTTT. This encodes CASSYSMGQGFSPLHF.